This is a list of T cell receptor beta chains from one sample in a study of T cells in Graves' hyperthyroidism and ophthalmopathy. TCRdb called the multiplex PCR reads again in MiXCR, with one record for every CDR3 protein. The data hold around 540,000 distinct CDR3 sequences, with more than 15% observed a single time. Sequenced input: blood. Source of these receptors: a woman aged 25 to 45 with Graves' ophthalmopathy. CDR3s include the opening cysteine and the closing phenylalanine or tryptophan. Each record gives: CDR3 length, J gene, V gene, D gene, clone size, CDR3 DNA, CDR3 protein. The D gene is left open where the match is weak. Rows may omit the clone size; those that give it use once, few, many or a size class.

cdr3_length: 17
j_call: TRBJ2-3
v_call: TRBV12-3/TRBV12-4
d_call: TRBD1
clone_size: many
cdr3_nt: TGTGCCAGCAGTTCCCTCGGGACAGGGGCTTCTGGTGATACGCAGTATTTT
cdr3_aa: CASSSLGTGASGDTQYF

cdr3_length: 14
j_call: TRBJ2-1
v_call: TRBV24-1
d_call: TRBD1
clone_size: -
cdr3_nt: TGTGCCACCAGTGATTTGACAGGGGGCGGTGAGCAGTTCTTC
cdr3_aa: CATSDLTGGGEQFF

cdr3_length: 15
j_call: TRBJ2-3
v_call: TRBV3-1
d_call: TRBD1
clone_size: -
cdr3_nt: TGTGCCAGCAGCTCCCGGGACAGGGGCGCTGATACGCAGTATTTT
cdr3_aa: CASSSRDRGADTQYF

cdr3_length: 15
j_call: TRBJ2-3
v_call: TRBV16
d_call: -
clone_size: -
cdr3_nt: TGTGCCAGCAGCCTCACAGATTTGATCACAGATACGCAGTATTTT
cdr3_aa: CASSLTDLITDTQYF

cdr3_length: 13
j_call: TRBJ1-2
v_call: TRBV27
d_call: -
clone_size: many
cdr3_nt: TGTGCCAGCAGTTCAAGACTTAACTATGGCTACACCTTC
cdr3_aa: CASSSRLNYGYTF

cdr3_length: 13
j_call: TRBJ1-6
v_call: TRBV20-1
d_call: -
clone_size: many
cdr3_nt: TGCAGTGCTACCGATGGGGGACCTTCACCCCTCCACTTT
cdr3_aa: CSATDGGPSPLHF

cdr3_length: 14
j_call: TRBJ2-3
v_call: TRBV9
d_call: -
clone_size: few
cdr3_nt: TGTGCCAGCAGCGTAGATCGACGCACAGATACGCAGTATTTT
cdr3_aa: CASSVDRRTDTQYF

cdr3_length: 10
j_call: TRBJ2-7
v_call: TRBV20-1
d_call: -
clone_size: many
cdr3_nt: TGCAGTGCTAGAGCCTACGAGCAGTACTTC
cdr3_aa: CSARAYEQYF

cdr3_length: 13
j_call: TRBJ2-2
v_call: TRBV7-2
d_call: -
clone_size: many
cdr3_nt: TGTGCCAGCAGCCCCTACTACACCGGGGAGCTGTTTTTT
cdr3_aa: CASSPYYTGELFF

cdr3_length: 17
j_call: TRBJ2-1
v_call: TRBV4-1
d_call: TRBD2
clone_size: few
cdr3_nt: TGCGCCAGCAGCCAAGACGGGCTAGCGGGAGTTATGAATGAGCAGTTCTTC
cdr3_aa: CASSQDGLAGVMNEQFF

cdr3_length: 13
j_call: TRBJ2-7
v_call: TRBV9
d_call: -
clone_size: few
cdr3_nt: TGTGCCAGCAGCCCCCTGGAGCAAGGCGAGCAGTACTTC
cdr3_aa: CASSPLEQGEQYF

cdr3_length: 15
j_call: TRBJ2-7
v_call: TRBV24-1
d_call: -
clone_size: -
cdr3_nt: TGTGCCACCAGTGATACTCGGGACCCCGGGATACGGCAGTACTTC
cdr3_aa: CATSDTRDPGIRQYF

cdr3_length: 18
j_call: TRBJ2-3
v_call: TRBV28
d_call: -
clone_size: many
cdr3_nt: TGTGCCAGCAGTTTATTGTCCCAGGACGGGCTTTACACAGATACGCAGTATTTT
cdr3_aa: CASSLLSQDGLYTDTQYF

cdr3_length: 15
j_call: TRBJ1-2
v_call: TRBV18
d_call: TRBD1
clone_size: many
cdr3_nt: TGTGCCAGCTCACAAAGCCATGGGACAGGGTATGGCTACACCTTC
cdr3_aa: CASSQSHGTGYGYTF

cdr3_length: 16
j_call: TRBJ1-2
v_call: TRBV2
d_call: TRBD1
clone_size: many
cdr3_nt: TGTGCCAGCAGTGAAGCCCAAATGGGACAGCGCTATGGCTACACCTTC
cdr3_aa: CASSEAQMGQRYGYTF

cdr3_length: 16
j_call: TRBJ2-7
v_call: TRBV3-1
d_call: -
clone_size: many
cdr3_nt: TGTGCCAGCAGCCAAGAGTCGGCTAGTTCTCTCTACGAGCAGTACTTC
cdr3_aa: CASSQESASSLYEQYF

cdr3_length: 13
j_call: TRBJ2-1
v_call: TRBV6-5
d_call: -
clone_size: -
cdr3_nt: TGTGCCAGCAGTTACTCCGCAGGGTATGAGCAGTTCTTC
cdr3_aa: CASSYSAGYEQFF

cdr3_length: 14
j_call: TRBJ1-6
v_call: TRBV11-2
d_call: -
clone_size: many
cdr3_nt: TGTGCCAGCAGCTTTCATGAACGGAATTCACCCCTCCACTTT
cdr3_aa: CASSFHERNSPLHF

cdr3_length: 15
j_call: TRBJ2-2
v_call: TRBV7-2
d_call: TRBD1
clone_size: many
cdr3_nt: TGTGCCAGCAGCCGGGACAGGGACGGCACCGGGGAGCTGTTTTTT
cdr3_aa: CASSRDRDGTGELFF

cdr3_length: 16
j_call: TRBJ2-1
v_call: TRBV3-1
d_call: TRBD2
clone_size: many
cdr3_nt: TGTGCCAGCAGCCAAGATGGTACTAGCGGCTACAATGAGCAGTTCTTC
cdr3_aa: CASSQDGTSGYNEQFF

cdr3_length: 15
j_call: TRBJ2-3
v_call: TRBV19
d_call: -
clone_size: few
cdr3_nt: TGTGCCAGTAGTATAGGGGCAGGGACCGCAGATACGCAGTATTTT
cdr3_aa: CASSIGAGTADTQYF

cdr3_length: 15
j_call: TRBJ2-1
v_call: TRBV18
d_call: -
clone_size: few
cdr3_nt: TGTGCCAGCTCACCCCCCGGGGTAATTGGCAATGAGCAGTTCTTC
cdr3_aa: CASSPPGVIGNEQFF

cdr3_length: 16
j_call: TRBJ2-2
v_call: TRBV5-1
d_call: TRBD2
clone_size: few
cdr3_nt: TGCGCCAGCAGCTTGGCCCCACTAGCGGGAGCCGGGGAGCTGTTTTTT
cdr3_aa: CASSLAPLAGAGELFF

cdr3_length: 14
j_call: TRBJ2-7
v_call: TRBV11-2
d_call: -
clone_size: -
cdr3_nt: TGTGCCAGCAGCTCCTCGGCCCAGGGGTACGAGCAGTACTTC
cdr3_aa: CASSSSAQGYEQYF

cdr3_length: 12
j_call: TRBJ2-3
v_call: TRBV10-3
d_call: -
clone_size: few
cdr3_nt: TGTGCCATCAGGGAGGGTACAGATACGCAGTATTTT
cdr3_aa: CAIREGTDTQYF

cdr3_length: 12
j_call: TRBJ2-7
v_call: TRBV11-2
d_call: -
clone_size: many
cdr3_nt: TGTGCCAGCAGCTTAGTGGAGGTCGAGCAGTACTTC
cdr3_aa: CASSLVEVEQYF

cdr3_length: 15
j_call: TRBJ2-2
v_call: TRBV20-1
d_call: TRBD2
clone_size: -
cdr3_nt: TGCAGTGCTAGACGACTAGCGGGTAACACCGGGGAGCTGTTTTTT
cdr3_aa: CSARRLAGNTGELFF

cdr3_length: 15
j_call: TRBJ2-1
v_call: TRBV20-1
d_call: TRBD1
clone_size: many
cdr3_nt: TGCAGTGCTATTACCGGGACAGGAATCCGGGGTGAGCAGTTCTTC
cdr3_aa: CSAITGTGIRGEQFF